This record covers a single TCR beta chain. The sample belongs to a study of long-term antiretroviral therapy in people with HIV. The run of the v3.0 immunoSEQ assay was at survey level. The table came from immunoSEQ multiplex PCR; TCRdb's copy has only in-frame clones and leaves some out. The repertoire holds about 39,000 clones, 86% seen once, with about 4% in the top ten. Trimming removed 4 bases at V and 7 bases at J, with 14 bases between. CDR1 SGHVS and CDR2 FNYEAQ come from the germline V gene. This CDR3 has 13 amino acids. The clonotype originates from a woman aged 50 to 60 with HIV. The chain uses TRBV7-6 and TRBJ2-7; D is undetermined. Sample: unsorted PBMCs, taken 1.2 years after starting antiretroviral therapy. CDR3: CASSWVDLGEQYF. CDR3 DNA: TGTGCCAGCAGCTGGGTCGACTTGGGGGAGCAGTACTTC. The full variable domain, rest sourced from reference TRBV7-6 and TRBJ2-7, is GAGVSQSPRYKVTKRGQDVALRCDPISGHVSLYWYRQALGQGPEFLTYFNYEAQQDKSGLPNDRFSAERPEGSISTLTIQRTEQRDSAMYRCASSWVDLGEQYFGPGTRLTVT.